In its sample, the clone carrying this T cell receptor (beta chain) was seen many times. No antigen is known for it. Each CDR3 protein is one row after TCRdb ran MiXCR on the 5' RACE reads. Among approximately 670,000 distinct CDR3 sequences, around 6.1% were seen once, and the ten largest hold roughly 2%. This record comes from a study of identical twins. Points from the study as a whole: Invariant MAIT and iNKT cells are populations that could partly confound zero-insertion analyses. A cross-sectional statistical analysis, not follow-up of the same donors, supported the conclusions.

Germline V gene sequence: CDR1 SQVTM, CDR2 ANQGSEA. The CDR3 spans 15 residues. The clonotype originates from a man aged 18 to 35 in good health. The rearrangement joins TRBV29-1 to TRBJ2-3, with a weak D call TRBD2 (6 bases). Sequencing input: naive T cells sorted from blood. CDR3 DNA: TGCAGTATTACGGGACTCCGCGACCTCACAGATACGCAGTATTTT. Amino acids: CSITGLRDLTDTQYF.